The T cell receptor beta chain described here comes from a study of T cell changes during pregnancy in multiple sclerosis. From germline, CDR1 is SNHLY and CDR2 FYNNEI. Germline trimming cut 6 bases from V and 6 bases from J; bases unmatched to any gene: 5. This CDR3 has 14 amino acids. Repertoires were generated with immunoSEQ multiplex PCR, while TCRdb's copy carries only in-frame clones and drops some. The table records about 44,000 clones, around 94% of them present only once. The rearrangement joins TRBV2 to TRBJ1-5; TRBD1 matches at 10 bases. This sequence originates from a female donor with multiple sclerosis, enrolled in a pregnancy study. This sample comprised CD4+ T cells from peripheral blood mononuclear cells, obtained in the first trimester of pregnancy. CDR3 in amino acids: CASSDRGQVQPQHF. Here the CDR3 DNA reads TGTGCCAGCAGCGACAGGGGGCAGGTTCAGCCCCAGCATTTT. The whole variable domain, filled in from reference TRBV2 and TRBJ1-5, reads EPEVTQTPSHQVTQMGQEVILRCVPISNHLYFYWYRQILGQKVEFLVSFYNNEISEKSEIFDDQFSVERPDGSNFTLKIRSTKLEDSAMYFCASSDRGQVQPQHFGDGTRLSIL.